This T cell receptor beta chain was recovered during a study of cytomegalovirus exposure and HLA in healthy donors. Primers included in the PCR were 60 Vbeta and 13 Jbeta primers. Libraries were prepared by immunoSEQ multiplex PCR; TCRdb keeps only in-frame clonotypes and omits some of them. Altogether about 100,000 clones are present, about 79% being singletons, with the ten largest covering less than 1.5%. Sequenced material: PBMCs. The receptor's source is a woman aged 18-30 years in good health and CMV-seronegative.

The CDR3, as DNA: TGTGCCTGGAGTCTAGTGGATACGCAGTATTTT. Protein: CAWSLVDTQYF. This sequence joins TRBV30 and TRBJ2-3; no clear D. V dropped 2 bases and J dropped 6 bases, with 6 bases sitting between them. The CDR3 spans 11 residues. CDR1 is GTSNPN and CDR2 is SVGIG in the germline V gene (reference sequence).